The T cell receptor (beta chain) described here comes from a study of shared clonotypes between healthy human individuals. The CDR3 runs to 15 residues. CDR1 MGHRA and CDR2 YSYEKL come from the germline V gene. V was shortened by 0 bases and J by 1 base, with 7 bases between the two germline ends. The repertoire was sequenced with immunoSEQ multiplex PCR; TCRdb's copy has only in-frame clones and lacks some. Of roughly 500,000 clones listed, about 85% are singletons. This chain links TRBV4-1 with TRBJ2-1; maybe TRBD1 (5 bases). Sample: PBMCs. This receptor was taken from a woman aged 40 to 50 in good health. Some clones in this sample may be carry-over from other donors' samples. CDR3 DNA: TGCGCCAGCAGCCAAGAGCACAGGTCCTACAATGAGCAGTTCTTC. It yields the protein CASSQEHRSYNEQFF.